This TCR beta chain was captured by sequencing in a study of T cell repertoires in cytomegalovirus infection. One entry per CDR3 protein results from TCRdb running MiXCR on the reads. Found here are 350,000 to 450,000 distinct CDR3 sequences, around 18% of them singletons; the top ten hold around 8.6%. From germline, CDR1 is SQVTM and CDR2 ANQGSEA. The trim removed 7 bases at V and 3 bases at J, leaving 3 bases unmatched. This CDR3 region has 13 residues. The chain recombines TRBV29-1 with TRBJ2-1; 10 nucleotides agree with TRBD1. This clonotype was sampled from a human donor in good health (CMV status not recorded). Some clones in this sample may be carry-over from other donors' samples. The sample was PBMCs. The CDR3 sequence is CSAGQGVYNEQFF. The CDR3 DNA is TGCAGCGCCGGACAGGGGGTCTACAATGAGCAGTTCTTC.